This T cell receptor (beta chain) was documented in a study of CD4+ T cells in melanoma (dated by TCRdb to 2022 to 2024). Context from the whole study: Neoantigen-specific CD4+ T cells in human melanoma were what the study investigated.

Overall results and qualifications from the work: The report described a correlation between neoantigen-specific CD4+ T cells and the function of CD8+ T cells, macrophages and B cells. Diverse differentiation states were reported to be shown by neoantigen-specific CD4+ T cells in melanoma.

Between the V and J ends, shortened by 1 base and 2 bases respectively, the junction contains 5 bases. The CDR3 sequence holds 13 residues, the cysteine and phenylalanine included. CDR3 DNA is the only sequence kept; it has 39 bases, read in frame from the first base. The CDR1 and CDR2 encoded by the germline V gene are KGHSH and LQKENI. The donors were melanoma patients. Library method: the immunoSEQ multiplex PCR assay. The clones in this table, taken by TCRdb from immuneACCESS, are in-frame only. Not every clone is retained; where verified, under half of the shortfall comes from an unresolved V gene, and the cause of the rest is unknown. Present in this sample are fewer than 15,000 clones, 70% to 80% of which were seen just once. The leading ten clones occupy around 16% of the sample. A remark on this clone: Its target antigen remains unknown. Within one base of it there is no much larger clone, and no base qualities were kept.

The chain is encoded by TRBV18 joined to TRBJ1-2, with an unclear D gene assignment. Sequencing was performed on cells from a culture (not recorded whether cultured in vitro). The TCR comes from a human donor with melanoma. The base sequence is TGTGCCAGCTCACCACGATTGAACTATGGCTACACCTTC. Translated, this is CASSPRLNYGYTF.